The next 32 T cell receptor beta chains were all read from a single sample in a study of blood T cell repertoires in COVID-19. Method: immunoSEQ multiplex PCR; TCRdb's copy keeps in-frame clones and lacks some. The sample carries about 170,000 clones, more than 70% recorded once. Specimen: peripheral blood. These receptors all stem from a woman older than 75 with active or convalescent COVID-19.

This clone has a single count. This chain joins TRBV25-1 and TRBJ1-2; D remains unclear. The CDR3 spans 12 residues. Germline CDR1 and CDR2: MGHDK and SYGVNS. V was clipped by 6 bases and J by 0 bases, with 5 bases between them. CDR3: CASRATNYGYTF. DNA of the CDR3: TGTGCCAGCAGAGCCACTAACTATGGCTACACCTTC.

The rearrangement links TRBV30 to TRBJ2-3; maybe TRBD1 (6 bases). The CDR3 has 19 residues. Looked up from germline, CDR1 is GTSNPN and CDR2 is SVGIG (reference sequence). Trimming pared 0 bases from V and 2 bases from J, leaving 24 bases between. The CDR3: CAWSVMKLGATANTDTQYF. The CDR3 bases are TGTGCCTGGAGTGTAATGAAACTGGGGGCCACGGCCAACACAGATACGCAGTATTTT.

The chain has TRBV5-1 and TRBJ2-7; TRBD2 is a possible D gene (5 bases). Germline V gene lookup returns CDR1 SGHRS and CDR2 YFSETQ. V shed 0 bases and J shed 0 bases, with 13 bases lying between them. The CDR3 extends over 16 amino acids. The chain's CDR3 is CASSLGGAEISYEQYF. For the CDR3, the DNA is TGCGCCAGCAGCTTGGGAGGAGCGGAAATCTCCTACGAGCAGTACTTC. The full variable domain, its missing parts supplied by reference TRBV5-1 and TRBJ2-7, is KAGVTQTPRYLIKTRGQQVTLSCSPISGHRSVSWYQQTPGQGLQFLFEYFSETQRNKGNFPGRFSGRQFSNSRSEMNVSTLELGDSALYLCASSLGGAEISYEQYFGPGTRLTVT.

The chain combines TRBV28 with TRBJ2-6, with 9 bases aligning to TRBD1. Germline loops: CDR1 MDHEN, CDR2 SYDVKM. There are 18 residues in the CDR3. J was trimmed by 0 bases and V by 5 bases; bases with no gene match: 8. Written as DNA, the CDR3 is TGTGCCAGCAGTCCGCGGACAGGGGTACTCTCTGGGGCCAACGTCCTGACTTTC. It yields the protein CASSPRTGVLSGANVLTF.

This rearrangement joins TRBV5-1 to TRBJ2-7; 7 nucleotides line up with TRBD2. From germline, CDR1 is SGHRS and CDR2 YFSETQ. CDR3 length: 15 residues. Trimming cost V 3 bases and J 5 bases; bases outside gene matches: 11. The CDR3 DNA reads TGCGCCAGCAGCTCCAACCCGGGACTACCCAACGAGCAGTACTTC. Translation: CASSSNPGLPNEQYF. Looking up the rest from reference TRBV5-1 and TRBJ2-7 gives the full variable domain: KAGVTQTPRYLIKTRGQQVTLSCSPISGHRSVSWYQQTPGQGLQFLFEYFSETQRNKGNFPGRFSGRQFSNSRSEMNVSTLELGDSALYLCASSSNPGLPNEQYFGPGTRLTVT.

The chain employs TRBV5-1 and TRBJ1-4; D not resolved. Germline V gene sequence: CDR1 SGHRS, CDR2 YFSETQ. Trimming took off 5 bases at V and 0 bases at J, with 8 bases between the two ends. The CDR3 is 14 residues long. The CDR3 DNA follows: TGCGCCAGCAGTCCTTTAGCAACTAATGAAAAACTGTTTTTT. Translating it yields CASSPLATNEKLFF.

The chain combines TRBV2 with TRBJ1-5; D might be TRBD1 (5 bases). Per germline, CDR1 SNHLY and CDR2 FYNNEI. The CDR3 is 15 residues long. V dropped 7 bases and J dropped 6 bases, with 19 bases sitting between them. CDR3 sequence reads: CASTSDGGVSQPQHF. The CDR3 nucleotides read TGTGCCAGCACCTCCGACGGGGGAGTCAGTCAGCCCCAGCATTTT.

The CDR3 loop is CASSTRGSGSYNEQFF. For the CDR3, the DNA is TGTGCCAGCAGCACGCGGGGCAGCGGGTCCTACAATGAGCAGTTCTTC. The genes are TRBV28 and TRBJ2-1; possibly TRBD2 for D (6 bases). The V end lost 6 bases, the J end lost 1 base, and 16 bases lay between the germline ends. The CDR3 totals 16 residues. Germline V lookup: CDR1 MDHEN, CDR2 SYDVKM. Combining the CDR3 with reference TRBV28 and TRBJ2-1 gives the whole variable domain DVKVTQSSRYLVKRTGEKVFLECVQDMDHENMFWYRQDPGLGLRLIYFSYDVKMKEKGDIPEGYSVSREKKERFSLILESASTNQTSMYLCASSTRGSGSYNEQFFGPGTRLTVL.

V is TRBV11-3 and J is TRBJ2-1; 13 bases are shared with TRBD2. The length of the CDR3 is 16 residues. CDR1 SGHNT and CDR2 YENEEA come from the germline V gene. Trimming cost V 5 bases and J 8 bases; bases outside gene matches: 9. CDR3 residues: CASSRRTSGRRDEQFF. Written as DNA, the CDR3 is TGTGCCAGCAGCCGTCGGACTAGCGGGAGACGCGATGAGCAGTTCTTC.

This clone was found once. The chain carries TRBV18 and TRBJ2-3; TRBD2 agrees at 12 bases. The CDR3 is 16 amino acids. Germline CDR1 is KGHSH and CDR2 is LQKENI. The V and J ends lost 1 base and 9 bases, in that order; junction bases with no gene match: 8. As DNA, the CDR3 is TGTGCCAGCTCACCACAACTAGCGGGAGGAATGATAACGCAGTATTTT. Residues: CASSPQLAGGMITQYF. The full variable domain, its missing parts supplied by reference TRBV18 and TRBJ2-3, is NAGVMQNPRHLVRRRGQEARLRCSPMKGHSHVYWYRQLPEEGLKFMVYLQKENIIDESGMPKERFSAEFPKEGPSILRIQQVVRGDSAAYFCASSPQLAGGMITQYFGPGTRLTVL.

The chain combines TRBV6-1 with TRBJ1-2; D possibly corresponds to TRBD1 (5 bases). The CDR3 is 13 residues long. With 0 bases removed from V and 7 bases from J, the gap between germline ends came to 9 bases. Germline CDR1 and CDR2: MNHNS and SASEGT. The CDR3 DNA reads as TGTGCCAGCAGTGAAGCACGGGGGAGTGGCTACACCTTC. This translates into CASSEARGSGYTF.

The J gene is TRBJ1-5, the V gene TRBV12-3 or TRBV12-4; D unresolved. CDR3 size: 12 residues. The V end lost 0 bases, the J end lost 11 bases, and 8 bases lay between the germline ends. This chain's CDR3 is CASSLALTSQHF. In DNA form, the CDR3 reads TGTGCCAGCAGTTTAGCGCTAACGTCCCAGCATTTT.

The chain combines TRBV9 with TRBJ1-1; TRBD1 is a possible D gene (5 bases). V was shortened by 6 bases and J by 2 bases, with 23 bases between the two germline ends. The germline CDR1 and CDR2 sequences are SGDLS and YYNGEE. The CDR3 covers 17 residues. The CDR3 DNA is TGTGCCAGCACCCCACTTTGGGGGGGAGGCGGTAACACTGAAGCTTTCTTT. It yields the protein CASTPLWGGGGNTEAFF.

The chain employs TRBV19 and TRBJ2-1, with 9 bases that match TRBD2. Germline loops: CDR1 LNHDA, CDR2 SQIVND (reference sequence). The V segment lost 5 bases and the J segment 5 bases; nucleotides outside the gene matches: 10. The CDR3 sequence is 16 residues long. The CDR3 DNA sequence: TGTGCCAGTAGTCCCGCCGGGACTAGCTATGACAATGAGCAGTTCTTC. Residues: CASSPAGTSYDNEQFF. Full variable domain (remainder filled in from reference TRBV19 and TRBJ2-1): DGGITQSPKYLFRKEGQNVTLSCEQNLNHDAMYWYRQDPGQGLRLIYYSQIVNDFQKGDIAEGYSVSREKKESFPLTVTSAQKNPTAFYLCASSPAGTSYDNEQFFGPGTRLTVL.

The V and J genes are TRBV5-1 and TRBJ1-3; TRBD1 is a possible D gene (6 bases). Deletions cut 0 bases from V and 2 bases from J, with 9 bases between. In germline, CDR1 is SGHRS, CDR2 YFSETQ. This CDR3 has 15 amino acids. The CDR3 nucleotides are TGCGCCAGCAGCTTGGAGGCAGGGGCTGGAAACACCATATATTTT. Translation gives CASSLEAGAGNTIYF.

The V gene is TRBV11-3, the J gene TRBJ2-2; D is unclear. The V gene's germline CDR1 is SGHNT and CDR2 YENEEA. CDR3 length equals 14 residues. Trimming shortened V by 1 base and J by 1 base, and 4 bases separated the two germline ends. DNA of the CDR3: TGTGCCAGCAGCTTAGGCGGGAACACCGGGGAGCTGTTTTTT. Protein product: CASSLGGNTGELFF. Full variable domain (missing parts from reference TRBV11-3 and TRBJ2-2): EAGVVQSPRYKIIEKKQPVAFWCNPISGHNTLYWYLQNLGQGPELLIRYENEEAVDDSQLPKDRFSAERLKGVDSTLKIQPAELGDSAVYLCASSLGGNTGELFFGEGSRLTVL.

This clone has more than one count but fewer than ten. The chain employs TRBV3-1 (or the pseudogene TRBV3-2) and TRBJ1-3, with D possibly matching TRBD1 (6 bases). This CDR3 region has 13 residues. Germline values: CDR1 LGHDT, CDR2 YNNKEL (reference sequence). V was shortened by 1 base and J by 13 bases, with 14 bases between the two germline ends. CDR3 sequence reads: CASSQGTGKEIYF. The CDR3, as DNA: TGTGCCAGCAGCCAAGGTACAGGGAAGGAGATATATTTT.

J is TRBJ2-2 and V is TRBV28; D is possibly TRBD1 (5 bases). Trimming took 5 bases from V and 1 from J, leaving 17 bases between them. CDR3 length equals 17 residues. CDR1 is MDHEN, CDR2 SYDVKM, per germline. CDR3 coding DNA: TGTGCCAGCAGTCCTTCGAACCCAGGGATGAACACCGGGGAGCTGTTTTTT. Translation gives CASSPSNPGMNTGELFF. The whole variable domain, filled in from reference TRBV28 and TRBJ2-2, reads DVKVTQSSRYLVKRTGEKVFLECVQDMDHENMFWYRQDPGLGLRLIYFSYDVKMKEKGDIPEGYSVSREKKERFSLILESASTNQTSMYLCASSPSNPGMNTGELFFGEGSRLTVL.

The chain has TRBV10-2 and TRBJ2-7; 7 bases map to TRBD2. The CDR3 contains 13 residues. Germline CDR1 WSHSY, CDR2 SAAADI. V lost 5 bases, J lost 4 bases, and 5 bases stayed unmatched. The chain's CDR3 is CASSISSGYEQYF. The CDR3 nucleotides are TGCGCCAGCAGTATTTCTAGCGGATACGAGCAGTACTTC.

This clone was recorded a few times. J is TRBJ1-2 and V is TRBV7-6; the match to TRBD1 covers 8 bases. V was clipped by 6 bases and J by 8 bases; unmatched bases: 11. Germline values: CDR1 SGHVS, CDR2 FNYEAQ. The CDR3 contains 14 residues. The CDR3 reads CASRETAGGRGYTF. DNA of the CDR3: TGTGCCAGCAGGGAGACGGCAGGGGGCCGAGGCTACACCTTC.

The chain combines TRBV28 with TRBJ1-3; perhaps TRBD1 as D (5 bases). Germline values: CDR1 MDHEN, CDR2 SYDVKM. V was pared by 4 bases and J by 6 bases, with 13 bases between. This CDR3 is built from 14 residues. The CDR3 DNA sequence: TGTGCCAGCAGTTCCCGGTGGGGGGAAAACACCATATATTTT. Its protein is CASSSRWGENTIYF.

The V call is TRBV10-3, the J call TRBJ1-1; 10 nucleotides align to TRBD1. The V and J ends lost 5 bases and 0 bases, in that order; junction bases with no gene match: 3. Germline loops: CDR1 ENHRY, CDR2 SYGVKD. This CDR3 region has 15 residues. The CDR3 nucleotides are TGTGCCATCAGTAGACAGGGGGCGATGAACACTGAAGCTTTCTTT. Protein product: CAISRQGAMNTEAFF.

The chain has TRBV12-3 or TRBV12-4 and TRBJ2-7; 7 nucleotides match TRBD1. Trimming at V came to 6 bases and at J to 7 bases, leaving 9 bases not matched to a gene. The CDR3 runs to 13 residues. Here the CDR3 DNA reads TGTGCCAGCAGACTTGACAGGGCGGGTGAGCAGTACTTC. Translated, it gives CASRLDRAGEQYF.

The rearrangement links TRBV5-8 to TRBJ2-3, with 8 bases aligning to TRBD1. The V gene's germline CDR1 is SGHTS and CDR2 YDEGEE. V lost 4 bases, J lost 1 base, and 5 bases stayed unmatched. The CDR3 has 15 amino acids. This CDR3 is CASSADRAGTDTQYF. CDR3 nucleotide sequence: TGTGCCAGCAGCGCGGACAGGGCTGGCACAGATACGCAGTATTTT.

This clone was seen a handful of times. The rearrangement joins TRBV4-2 to TRBJ1-3; tentatively, D is TRBD1 (5 bases). Germline V lookup: CDR1 LGHNA, CDR2 YNFKEQ. The V gene lost 3 bases and the J gene lost 0 bases, with 9 bases spanning the gap. The CDR3 length is 15 residues. CDR3 sequence reads: CASSQDTSSGNTIYF. The CDR3 DNA is TGTGCCAGCAGCCAGGACACGAGCTCTGGAAACACCATATATTTT.

The J gene is TRBJ2-1, the V gene TRBV5-4; maybe TRBD2 (6 bases). Trimming removed 3 bases at V and 2 bases at J, with 12 bases between. CDR1 is SGHNT and CDR2 is YYREEE in the germline V gene (reference sequence). The CDR3 has 15 residues. CDR3 bases: TGTGCCAGCAGCTCGGGAGTCGCCGCCTACAATGAGCAGTTCTTC. This translates into CASSSGVAAYNEQFF. Complete variable domain (other parts from reference TRBV5-4 and TRBJ2-1): ETGVTQSPTHLIKTRGQQVTLRCSSQSGHNTVSWYQQALGQGPQFIFQYYREEENGRGNFPPRFSGLQFPNYSSELNVNALELDDSALYLCASSSGVAAYNEQFFGPGTRLTVL.

This clone was seen once. This chain connects TRBV9 to TRBJ2-4; 7 nucleotides match TRBD2. This CDR3 comprises 15 residues. The V segment lost 2 bases and the J segment 6 bases; nucleotides outside the gene matches: 8. Germline-derived CDR1 and CDR2 are SGDLS and YYNGEE. CDR3 DNA: TGTGCCAGCAGCGTGGGGGGAGGGATCGGAAACATTCAGTACTTC. It codes for CASSVGGGIGNIQYF.

The chain combines TRBV20-1 with TRBJ2-2; a possible D gene is TRBD1 (6 bases). The CDR3 sequence is 15 residues long. Trimming left V 3 bases short and J 4 bases short, with 15 bases between. Germline V gene lookup returns CDR1 DFQATT and CDR2 SNEGSKA (reference sequence). The CDR3 spells CSASLPARGTGELFF. The CDR3 nucleotides are TGCAGTGCTAGTCTGCCAGCCAGGGGCACCGGGGAGCTGTTTTTT.

A single count supports this clone. The chain links TRBV28 to TRBJ2-7; 8 nucleotides align to TRBD1. Per germline, CDR1 MDHEN and CDR2 SYDVKM. This CDR3 contains 13 residues. V lost 7 bases to trimming and J lost 4 bases; unmatched junction nucleotides: 6. The CDR3 DNA is TGTGCCAGCACCCCGGGACAGGCTTACGAGCAGTACTTC. Translated, it gives CASTPGQAYEQYF. The variable domain in full, with the rest retrieved from reference TRBV28 and TRBJ2-7, is DVKVTQSSRYLVKRTGEKVFLECVQDMDHENMFWYRQDPGLGLRLIYFSYDVKMKEKGDIPEGYSVSREKKERFSLILESASTNQTSMYLCASTPGQAYEQYFGPGTRLTVT.

V is TRBV28 and J is TRBJ2-2; 7 nucleotides line up with TRBD2. With V trimmed by 3 bases and J by 6 bases, 4 bases remained unmatched. Per germline, CDR1 MDHEN and CDR2 SYDVKM. CDR3 length: 14 amino acids. CDR3 DNA sequence: TGTGCCAGCAGTTTGACGGCGGGAGCCGGGGAGCTGTTTTTT. As protein: CASSLTAGAGELFF.

The gene calls are TRBV19 and TRBJ2-1, with 9 nucleotides matching TRBD2. The V segment lost 2 bases and the J segment 13 bases; nucleotides outside the gene matches: 18. This CDR3 region has 17 residues. CDR1 and CDR2 (germline): LNHDA, SQIVND (reference sequence). The CDR3 nucleotides read TGTGCCAGTAGTATAAGGGGGACTAGCCGGGATAATTTGGTTCAGTTCTTC. This codes for CASSIRGTSRDNLVQFF.

The chain is built from TRBV11-3 and TRBJ2-1, with 7 positions matching TRBD2. Germline CDR1 and CDR2: SGHNT and YENEEA. V dropped 1 base and J dropped 8; count of bases not matched to a gene: 11. CDR3 size: 16 residues. CDR3 sequence (DNA): TGTGCCAGCAGCTTAGGGCGGGCTAGCGGTGGGGATGAGCAGTTCTTC. Translation: CASSLGRASGGDEQFF.